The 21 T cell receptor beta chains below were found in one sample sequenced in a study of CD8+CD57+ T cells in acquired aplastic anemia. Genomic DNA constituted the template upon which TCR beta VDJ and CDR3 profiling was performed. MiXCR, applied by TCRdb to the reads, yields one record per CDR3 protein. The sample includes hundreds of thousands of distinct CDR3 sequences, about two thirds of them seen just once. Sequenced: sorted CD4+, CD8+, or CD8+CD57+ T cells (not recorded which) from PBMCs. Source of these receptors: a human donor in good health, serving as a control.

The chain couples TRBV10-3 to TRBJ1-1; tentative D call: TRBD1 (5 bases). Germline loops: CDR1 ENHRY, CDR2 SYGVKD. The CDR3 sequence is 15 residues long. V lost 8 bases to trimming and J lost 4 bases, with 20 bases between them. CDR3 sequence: CAIGGGQGVSTEAFF. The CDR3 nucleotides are TGTGCCATCGGGGGTGGCCAGGGAGTGAGCACTGAAGCTTTCTTT.

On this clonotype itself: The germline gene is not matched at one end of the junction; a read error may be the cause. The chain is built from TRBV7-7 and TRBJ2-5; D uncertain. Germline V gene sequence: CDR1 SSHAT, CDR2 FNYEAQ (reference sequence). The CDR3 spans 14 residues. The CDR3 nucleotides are TGTGCTAGCAGCACCGAGACGGCGGCATACTCACATAAGTTC. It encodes CASSTETAAYSHKF.

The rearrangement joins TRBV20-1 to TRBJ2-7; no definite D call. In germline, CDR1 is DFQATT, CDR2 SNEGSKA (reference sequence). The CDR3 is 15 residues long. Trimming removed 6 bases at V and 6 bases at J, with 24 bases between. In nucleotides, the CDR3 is TGCAGTGCCGAAGGTGGGGTCAACGCCCCATCCGAGCAGTACTTC. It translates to CSAEGGVNAPSEQYF.

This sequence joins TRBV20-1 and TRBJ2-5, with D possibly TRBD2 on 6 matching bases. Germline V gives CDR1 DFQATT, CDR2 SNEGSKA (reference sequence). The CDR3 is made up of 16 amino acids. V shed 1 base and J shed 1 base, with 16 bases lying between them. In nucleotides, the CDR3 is TGCAGTGCTAGAGGAGGCGGGGTCACGCGCCAAGAGACCCAGTACTTC. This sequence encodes CSARGGGVTRQETQYF.

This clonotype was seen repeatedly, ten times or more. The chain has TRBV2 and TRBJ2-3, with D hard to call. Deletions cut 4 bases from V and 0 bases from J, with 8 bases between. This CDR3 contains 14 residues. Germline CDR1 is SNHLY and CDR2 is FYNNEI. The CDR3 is CASSGRVSTDTQYF. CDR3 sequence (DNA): TGTGCCAGCAGTGGACGCGTTAGCACAGATACGCAGTATTTT. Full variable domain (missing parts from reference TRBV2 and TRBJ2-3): EPEVTQTPSHQVTQMGQEVILRCVPISNHLYFYWYRQILGQKVEFLVSFYNNEISEKSEIFDDQFSVERPDGSNFTLKIRSTKLEDSAMYFCASSGRVSTDTQYFGPGTRLTVL.

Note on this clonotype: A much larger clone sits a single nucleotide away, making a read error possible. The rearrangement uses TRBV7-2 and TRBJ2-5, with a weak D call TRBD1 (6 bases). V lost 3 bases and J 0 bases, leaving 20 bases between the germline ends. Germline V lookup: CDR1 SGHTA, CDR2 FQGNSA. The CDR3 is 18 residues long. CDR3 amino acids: CASSFSLTGLVDQETQYF. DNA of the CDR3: TGTGCCAGCAGCTTCTCCCTTACAGGGCTGGTGGACCAAGAGACCCAGTACTTC.

In DNA, the CDR3 is TGTGCCAGCAGCTCCACAGGGGGACAGCCCCAGCATTATTACTTC. As protein: CASSSTGGQPQHYYF. This chain links TRBV7-2 with TRBJ2-7, with 8 bases fitting TRBD1. Looked up from germline, CDR1 is SGHTA and CDR2 is FQGNSA. The CDR3 loop spans 15 amino acids. Trimming took 4 bases from V and 13 from J; bases not matched to a gene: 18.

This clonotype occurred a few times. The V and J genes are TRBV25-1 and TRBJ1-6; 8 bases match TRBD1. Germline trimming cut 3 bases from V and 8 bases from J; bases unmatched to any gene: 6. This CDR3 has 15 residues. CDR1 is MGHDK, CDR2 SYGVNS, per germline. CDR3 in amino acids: CASSDTTGEYSPLHF. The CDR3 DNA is TGTGCCAGCAGTGATACGACAGGGGAATATTCACCCCTCCACTTT. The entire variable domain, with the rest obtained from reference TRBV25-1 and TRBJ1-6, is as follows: EADIYQTPRYLVIGTGKKITLECSQTMGHDKMYWYQQDPGMELHLIHYSYGVNSTEKGDLSSESTVSRIRTEHFPLTLESARPSHTSQYLCASSDTTGEYSPLHFGNGTRLTVT.

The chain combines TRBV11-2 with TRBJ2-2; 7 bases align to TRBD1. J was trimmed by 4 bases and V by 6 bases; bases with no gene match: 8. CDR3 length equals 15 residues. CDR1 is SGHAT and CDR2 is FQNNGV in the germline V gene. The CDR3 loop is CASSPGGTVTGELFF. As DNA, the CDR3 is TGTGCCAGCAGTCCAGGGGGTACTGTCACCGGGGAGCTGTTTTTT.

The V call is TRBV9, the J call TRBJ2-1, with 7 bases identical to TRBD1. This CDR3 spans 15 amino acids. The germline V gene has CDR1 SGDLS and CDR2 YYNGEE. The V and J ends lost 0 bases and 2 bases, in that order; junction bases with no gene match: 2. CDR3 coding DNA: TGTGCCAGCAGCGTAGAGGGGGCCACCTACAATGAGCAGTTCTTC. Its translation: CASSVEGATYNEQFF. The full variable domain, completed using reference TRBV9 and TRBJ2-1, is DSGVTQTPKHLITATGQRVTLRCSPRSGDLSVYWYQQSLDQGLQFLIQYYNGEERAKGNILERFSAQQFPDLHSELNLSSLELGDSALYFCASSVEGATYNEQFFGPGTRLTVL.

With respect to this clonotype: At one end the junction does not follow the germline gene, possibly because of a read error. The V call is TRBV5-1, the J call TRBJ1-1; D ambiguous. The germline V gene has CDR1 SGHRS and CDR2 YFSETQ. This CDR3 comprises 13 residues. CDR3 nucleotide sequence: TGTGCCAGCAGGTTGGTGGATTCACCCCTAGCTTTCTTT. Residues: CASRLVDSPLAFF.

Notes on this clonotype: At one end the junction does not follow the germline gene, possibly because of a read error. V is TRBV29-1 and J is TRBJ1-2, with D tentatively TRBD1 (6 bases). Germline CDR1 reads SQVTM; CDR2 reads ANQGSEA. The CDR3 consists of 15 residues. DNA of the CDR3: TGCAGTGCTGGAGACTGGACAGCGATAAACTATCGCTACACCTTC. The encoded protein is CSAGDWTAINYRYTF.

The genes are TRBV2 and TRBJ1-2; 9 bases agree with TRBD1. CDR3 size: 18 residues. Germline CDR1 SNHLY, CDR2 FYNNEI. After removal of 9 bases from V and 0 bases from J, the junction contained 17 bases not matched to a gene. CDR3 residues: CASERGPGQGPSNYGYTF. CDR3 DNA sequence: TGTGCCAGTGAACGAGGACCGGGACAGGGTCCCTCTAACTATGGCTACACCTTC.

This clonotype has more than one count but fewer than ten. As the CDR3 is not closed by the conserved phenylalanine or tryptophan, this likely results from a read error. The CDR3 DNA reads as TGCGCCAGCAGGCACGACAGGCTCATTTCAGATACGCAGTATTCT. This encodes CASRHDRLISDTQYS. V is TRBV10-2 and J is TRBJ2-3, with a weak D call TRBD1 (6 bases). Germline assignment: CDR1 WSHSY and CDR2 SAAADI. V lost 6 bases, J lost 4 bases, and 17 bases lay in between. This CDR3 spans 15 amino acids.

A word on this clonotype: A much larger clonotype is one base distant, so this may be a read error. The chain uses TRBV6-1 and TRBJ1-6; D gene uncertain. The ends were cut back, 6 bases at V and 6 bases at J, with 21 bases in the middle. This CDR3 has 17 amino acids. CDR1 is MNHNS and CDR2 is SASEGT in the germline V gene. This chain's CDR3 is CASRSKTSGRVNSPLHF. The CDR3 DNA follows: TGTGCCAGCAGATCGAAAACGTCCGGTCGGGTTAATTCACCCCTCCACTTT.

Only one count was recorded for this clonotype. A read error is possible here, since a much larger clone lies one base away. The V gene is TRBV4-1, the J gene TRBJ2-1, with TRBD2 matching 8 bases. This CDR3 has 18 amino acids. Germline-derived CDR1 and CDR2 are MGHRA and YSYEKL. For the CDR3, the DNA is TGCGCCTGCAGCCATCAATGGAGCGGGGGTACCTCCTACAATGAGCAGTTCTTC. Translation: CACSHQWSGGTSYNEQFF.

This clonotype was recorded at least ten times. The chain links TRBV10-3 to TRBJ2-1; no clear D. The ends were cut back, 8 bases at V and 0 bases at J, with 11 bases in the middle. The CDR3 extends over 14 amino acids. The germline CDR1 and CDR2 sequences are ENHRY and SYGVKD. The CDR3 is CAIGSPSSYNEQFF. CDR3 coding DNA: TGTGCCATCGGGTCCCCCAGCTCCTACAATGAGCAGTTCTTC.

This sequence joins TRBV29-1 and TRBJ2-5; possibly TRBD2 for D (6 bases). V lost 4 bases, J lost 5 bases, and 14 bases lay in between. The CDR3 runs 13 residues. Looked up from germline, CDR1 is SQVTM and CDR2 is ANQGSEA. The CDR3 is CSVVGGGEETQYF. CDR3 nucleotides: TGCAGCGTTGTGGGTGGAGGGGAGGAGACCCAGTACTTC.

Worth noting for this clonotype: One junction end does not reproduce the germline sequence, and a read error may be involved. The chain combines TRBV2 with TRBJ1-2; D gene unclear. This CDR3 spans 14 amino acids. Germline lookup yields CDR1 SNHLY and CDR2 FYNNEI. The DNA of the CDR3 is TGTGCCAGCAGCTTAATCCAGGCGGTCGACGGCCAGCCCTTC. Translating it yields CASSLIQAVDGQPF.

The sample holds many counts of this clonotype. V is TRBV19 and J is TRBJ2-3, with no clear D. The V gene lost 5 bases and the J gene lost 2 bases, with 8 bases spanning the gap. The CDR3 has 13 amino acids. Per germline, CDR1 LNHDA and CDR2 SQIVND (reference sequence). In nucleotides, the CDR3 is TGTGCCAGTAGTTACACCTTCACAGATACGCAGTATTTT. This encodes CASSYTFTDTQYF. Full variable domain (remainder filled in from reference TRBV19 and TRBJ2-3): DGGITQSPKYLFRKEGQNVTLSCEQNLNHDAMYWYRQDPGQGLRLIYYSQIVNDFQKGDIAEGYSVSREKKESFPLTVTSAQKNPTAFYLCASSYTFTDTQYFGPGTRLTVL.

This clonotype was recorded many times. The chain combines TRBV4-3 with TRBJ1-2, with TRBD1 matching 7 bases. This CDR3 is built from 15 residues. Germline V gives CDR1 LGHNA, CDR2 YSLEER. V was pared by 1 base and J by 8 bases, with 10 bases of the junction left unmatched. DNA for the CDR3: TGCGCCAGCAGCCAAGCCGAGGGGGCACTTAAAGGCTACACCTTC. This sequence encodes CASSQAEGALKGYTF.